This section outlines one TCR beta chain sequence together with its context. This sample was included in a study of blood T cell repertoires in COVID-19. Study information: COVID-19 samples collected from the United States, Italy and Spain covered acute and convalescent phases. From T cells, B-cell-depleted T cells, or PBMCs came the material, which was cDNA or gDNA.

The CDR3 length is 16 residues. J was trimmed by 8 bases and V by 4 bases; bases with no gene match: 15. Per germline, CDR1 SGDLS and CDR2 YYNGEE. In the original analysis: Reference gene primer amplification in the assay estimated nucleated cell counts. The data were produced by immunoSEQ multiplex PCR, yet TCRdb's version contains in-frame clones alone and is incomplete. V, J and clone size were drawn from that table, and D and trimming were deduced from the DNA. The sample consists of just over 300,000 clones, around 90% of them appearing once. The TCR was taken from a young man with active or convalescent COVID-19. The J gene is TRBJ1-2, the V gene TRBV9; 9 bases fit TRBD1. Sequenced material: peripheral blood. The CDR3 region is CASSPQPGTGSGGYTF. DNA of the CDR3: TGTGCCAGCAGCCCTCAGCCCGGGACAGGGTCCGGGGGCTACACCTTC.